This T cell receptor beta chain was documented in a study of cytotoxic CD8 clonotypes in ibrutinib-treated CLL. Study summary: There were roughly 12 relapsed/refractory patients and around 15 treatment-naive patients, and fewer than 18 were IGHV unmutated.

Study observations and caveats: An increase in clonality occurred at ibrutinib response, followed by a return toward baseline at progression. Public clonotypes were rare and shrank or held steady on treatment.

This CDR3 has 15 residues. Looked up from germline, CDR1 is SGDLS and CDR2 is YYNGEE. Between the trimmed V and J ends, which lost 0 bases and 7 bases, there was a span of 16 bases. Note on this clone: The antigen remains unidentified.

Depth targeted 1 in 200,000 to 1 in 1 million T cells, averaging around 10x coverage per clonotype. Using immunoSEQ multiplex PCR, the repertoire was profiled, and TCRdb retains in-frame clones only, with some absent. The table has tens of thousands of clones, approximately 68% seen once. This TCR came from a human donor with chronic lymphocytic leukemia. This rearrangement joins TRBV9 to TRBJ1-1, with unresolved D. Sequencing was performed on PBMCs, taken after 24 months of ibrutinib treatment. The DNA for the CDR3 is TGTGCCAGCAGCGTAGATTGGGTCAACCCTCGTGAAGCTTTCTTT. It encodes CASSVDWVNPREAFF.